A single sample gave rise to the 3 T cell receptor beta chains below, sequenced in a study of blood T cell repertoires in COVID-19. Profiling relied on immunoSEQ multiplex PCR, and the TCRdb table lists in-frame clones only, not all of them. The data contain some 60,000 clones, just over 90% of them singletons. Sample: peripheral blood. These receptors came from a man aged 35-49 years with acute or convalescent COVID-19.

The rearrangement joins TRBV6-5 to TRBJ2-3, with TRBD1 as a possible D gene (6 bases). Deletions cut 6 bases from V and 5 bases from J, with 18 bases between. The CDR3 is 15 amino acids. Germline V gene data show CDR1 as MNHEY and CDR2 as SVGAGI. CDR3 region: CASSTGPERRDTQYF. The CDR3 DNA sequence: TGTGCCAGCAGCACAGGGCCCGAGAGGAGAGATACGCAGTATTTT.

The chain has TRBV9 and TRBJ2-3; the D is unclear. The V end was cut by 3 bases, the J end by 3 bases, with 14 bases between. Germline values: CDR1 SGDLS, CDR2 YYNGEE. This CDR3 comprises 15 residues. DNA for the CDR3: TGTGCCAGCAGCGCCGCCGGAGACTTAACAGATACGCAGTATTTT. Its translation: CASSAAGDLTDTQYF. The full variable domain, with the rest looked up from reference TRBV9 and TRBJ2-3, is DSGVTQTPKHLITATGQRVTLRCSPRSGDLSVYWYQQSLDQGLQFLIQYYNGEERAKGNILERFSAQQFPDLHSELNLSSLELGDSALYFCASSAAGDLTDTQYFGPGTRLTVL.

This chain joins TRBV6-6 and TRBJ2-7; weak D call: TRBD2 (5 bases). V was clipped by 2 bases and J by 6 bases, with 14 bases between them. This CDR3 has 14 residues. CDR1 and CDR2 (germline): MNHNY, SVGAGI (reference sequence). CDR3 region: CASSYGWEPREQYF. CDR3 in DNA: TGTGCCAGCAGTTACGGCTGGGAGCCCCGCGAGCAGTACTTC.